This T cell receptor (beta chain) was recovered during a study of PD-1 blockade in mismatch repair-deficient tumors. Study-level information: All were previously treated, progressing patients with 12 mismatch repair-deficient cancer types. Regarding the study as a whole: Rapid post-treatment expansion, then contraction, generally preceding radiologic response, marked tumor-resident clones.

Time point specified: roughly ten-day in vitro stimulation with candidate neoantigen peptide 6. Clones were read by immunoSEQ multiplex PCR, and TCRdb kept only the in-frame ones, dropping some. The sample lists approximately 13,000 clones; about 85% were seen once. In regard to this clone: Its antigen is still unknown.

The CDR3 sequence is 15 residues long. Per germline, CDR1 SEHNR and CDR2 FQNEAQ (reference sequence). The V gene end was trimmed by 1 base and the J gene end by 7 bases; junction bases not matched to a gene: 1. Source: cells cultured in vitro, taken from a patient treated with pembrolizumab. The rearrangement links TRBV7-9 to TRBJ2-1; 13 positions match TRBD2. This TCR was recovered from an adult with mismatch repair-deficient cancer. In DNA, the CDR3 is TGTGCCAGCAGCTTAGGACTAGCGGGAGGTAATGAGCAGTTCTTC. It yields the protein CASSLGLAGGNEQFF.